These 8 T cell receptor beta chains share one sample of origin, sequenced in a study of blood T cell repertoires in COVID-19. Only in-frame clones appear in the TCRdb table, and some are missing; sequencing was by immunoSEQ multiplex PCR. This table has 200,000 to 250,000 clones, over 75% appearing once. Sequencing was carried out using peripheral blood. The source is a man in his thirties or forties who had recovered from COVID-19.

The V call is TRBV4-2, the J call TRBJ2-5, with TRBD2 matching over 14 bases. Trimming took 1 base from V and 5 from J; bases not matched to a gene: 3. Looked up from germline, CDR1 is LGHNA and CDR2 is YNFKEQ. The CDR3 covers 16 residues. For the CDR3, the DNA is TGTGCCAGCAGCCAAGCCGGACTAGCGGGGGGCGAGACCCAGTACTTC. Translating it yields CASSQAGLAGGETQYF.

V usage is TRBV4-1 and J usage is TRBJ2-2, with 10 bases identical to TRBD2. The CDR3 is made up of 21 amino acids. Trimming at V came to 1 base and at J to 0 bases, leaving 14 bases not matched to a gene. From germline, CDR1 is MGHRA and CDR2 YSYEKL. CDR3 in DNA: TGCGCCAGCAGCCAAGTTTACACCGGGACTAGCGCGTTCGCGAACACCGGGGAGCTGTTTTTT. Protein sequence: CASSQVYTGTSAFANTGELFF.

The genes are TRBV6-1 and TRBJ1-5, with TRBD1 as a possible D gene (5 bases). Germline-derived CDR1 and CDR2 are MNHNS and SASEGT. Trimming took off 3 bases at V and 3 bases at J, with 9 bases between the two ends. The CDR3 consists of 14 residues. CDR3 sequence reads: CASSEGGNNQPQHF. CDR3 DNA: TGTGCCAGCAGTGAGGGGGGGAACAATCAGCCCCAGCATTTT.

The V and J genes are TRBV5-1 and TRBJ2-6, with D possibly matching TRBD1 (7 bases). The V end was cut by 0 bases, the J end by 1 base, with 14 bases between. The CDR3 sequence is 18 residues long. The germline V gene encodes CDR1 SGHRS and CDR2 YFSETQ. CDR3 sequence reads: CASSLVFQGGSGANVLTF. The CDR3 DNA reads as TGCGCCAGCAGCTTGGTATTCCAGGGGGGTTCTGGGGCCAACGTCCTGACTTTC.

The CDR3 is CASNLPGGHEQFF. The CDR3 DNA reads as TGTGCCAGCAACCTCCCAGGGGGGCATGAGCAGTTCTTC. V usage is TRBV7-9 and J usage is TRBJ2-1; D is possibly TRBD1 (7 bases). The CDR3 totals 13 residues. The V gene's germline CDR1 is SEHNR and CDR2 FQNEAQ (reference sequence). Trimming removed 7 bases from V and 8 bases from J, with 15 bases in between.

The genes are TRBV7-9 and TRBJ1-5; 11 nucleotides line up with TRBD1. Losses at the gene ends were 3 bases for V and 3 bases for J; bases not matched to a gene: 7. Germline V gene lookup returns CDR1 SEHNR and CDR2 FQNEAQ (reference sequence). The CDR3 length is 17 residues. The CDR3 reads CASSFTGTGGLNQPQHF. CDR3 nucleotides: TGTGCCAGCAGCTTTACCGGGACAGGGGGACTCAATCAGCCCCAGCATTTT.

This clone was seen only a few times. The CDR3 sequence is CASSFLGAETQYF. CDR3 bases: TGTGCCAGCAGCTTCTTAGGGGCAGAGACCCAGTACTTC. This sequence joins TRBV11-2 and TRBJ2-5, with D possibly TRBD1 on 5 matching bases. Germline CDR1 is SGHAT and CDR2 is FQNNGV. The CDR3 has 13 residues. V gave up 3 bases and J gave up 4 bases, with 9 bases separating them.

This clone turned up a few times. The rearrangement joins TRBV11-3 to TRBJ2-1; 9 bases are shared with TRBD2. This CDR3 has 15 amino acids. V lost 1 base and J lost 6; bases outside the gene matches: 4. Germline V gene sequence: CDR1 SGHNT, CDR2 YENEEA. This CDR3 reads CASSLGGTSINEQFF. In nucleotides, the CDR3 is TGTGCCAGCAGCTTAGGGGGGACTAGCATCAATGAGCAGTTCTTC.